This TCR beta chain was obtained from a study of metastatic and nonmetastatic thyroid tumors. For the study at large: Patients with malignant and benign thyroid disease provided blood and tumor or nodule tissue, whose repertoires were compared.

Germline V CDR1 and CDR2: SGHRS, YFSETQ. This CDR3 is built from 13 residues. The ends were cut back, 1 base at V and 1 base at J, with 6 bases in the middle. Original analysis: Built for papillary thyroid cancer, a distant-metastasis classifier drew on CDR3 differences across clinicopathological groups. TCRdb called clones again from the PCR reads with MiXCR. None of the V and J calls come from the authors' own analysis; TCRdb made them. Of 15,000 to 19,000 clones listed, approximately 23% were seen once; the top ten hold around 10%. This clone was seen once. The antigen remains unidentified. Treatment of any kind had been given to no patient before thyroid surgery. Points from the study as a whole: Malignant thyroid tumors reportedly exceeded benign nodules significantly in TCR beta diversity, with the difference appearing in blood and tumor.

This sequence was found in a female donor with papillary thyroid cancer or a benign thyroid nodule (not recorded which). Some clones in this sample may be carry-over from other donors' samples. The chain uses TRBV5-1 and TRBJ2-7; D ambiguous. Sequenced material: tumor tissue. CDR3 nucleotide sequence: TGCGCCAGCAGCTTGAGGGATTCCTACGAGCAGTACTTC. Residues: CASSLRDSYEQYF.